Below, 17 T cell receptor beta chains from the same sample are listed, as sequenced in a study of blood T cell repertoires in COVID-19. Assay used: immunoSEQ multiplex PCR; TCRdb lists only in-frame clones, some missing. Found here are under 250,000 clones, approximately 80% of them singletons; the top ten hold roughly 3.5%. Sequenced material: PBMCs or T cells enriched from blood (not recorded which). The receptor set was obtained from a woman aged 60-75 years who had recovered from COVID-19.

The chain couples TRBV27 to TRBJ2-1; 10 positions match TRBD2. With V trimmed by 5 bases and J by 5 bases, 9 bases remained unmatched. CDR1 is MNHEY and CDR2 is SMNVEV in the germline V gene (reference sequence). The CDR3 runs to 16 residues. CDR3: CASSPRLAGANNEQFF. CDR3 bases: TGTGCCAGCAGTCCTCGGCTAGCGGGGGCTAACAATGAGCAGTTCTTC.

The V call is TRBV5-8, the J call TRBJ2-2; D unresolved. V gave up 4 bases and J gave up 5 bases, with 6 bases separating them. The CDR3 is made up of 12 amino acids. CDR1 and CDR2 from the germline V gene are SGHTS and YDEGEE. The DNA for the CDR3 is TGTGCCAGCAGCGCGTGGACCGGGGAGCTGTTTTTT. Its translation: CASSAWTGELFF.

J is TRBJ2-5 and V is TRBV5-1; 9 nucleotides agree with TRBD2. This CDR3 region has 16 residues. Germline assignment: CDR1 SGHRS and CDR2 YFSETQ. The trim removed 4 bases at V and 2 bases at J, leaving 9 bases unmatched. For the CDR3, the DNA is TGCGCCAGCAGCCTGTCGTCTAGCGGGGTGCAAGAGACCCAGTACTTC. This encodes CASSLSSSGVQETQYF.

This clone was picked up a small number of times. The CDR3 region has the DNA TGTGCCAGCAGCTCGCGGCTTAGCACAGATACGCAGTATTTT. Its translation: CASSSRLSTDTQYF. The chain employs TRBV5-8 and TRBJ2-3; D gene unclear. V was trimmed by 3 bases and J by 0 bases, leaving 8 bases between them. CDR1 SGHTS and CDR2 YDEGEE come from the germline V gene. The CDR3 contains 14 residues.

The gene calls are TRBV2 and TRBJ2-7; the match to TRBD1 covers 9 bases. This CDR3 comprises 15 residues. Germline V lookup: CDR1 SNHLY, CDR2 FYNNEI. The ends lost 10 bases at V and 7 bases at J; junction bases unmatched: 17. CDR3 sequence (DNA): TGTGCCACCGGACAGGGGACTGACTCGGCTAGAGAGCAGTACTTC. This sequence encodes CATGQGTDSAREQYF.

V is TRBV4-3 and J is TRBJ2-5, with 8 bases aligning to TRBD2. Germline CDR1 LGHNA, CDR2 YSLEER. V lost 1 base and J lost 5; bases outside the gene matches: 9. This CDR3 region has 16 residues. The CDR3 DNA reads as TGCGCCAGCAGCCAAGGGTATGCGGCGGGGGGCGAGACCCAGTACTTC. It is translated as CASSQGYAAGGETQYF.

V is TRBV13 and J is TRBJ1-1; unclear D gene. The germline CDR1 and CDR2 sequences are PRHDT and FYEKMQ (reference sequence). The CDR3 has 12 residues. Trimming cost V 5 bases and J 6 bases, with 10 bases left between them. CDR3 sequence: CASSTRHAEAFF. DNA for the CDR3: TGTGCCAGCAGCACTAGACACGCTGAAGCTTTCTTT.

This chain connects TRBV19 to TRBJ1-6; D is uncertain. Trimming stripped 3 bases from V and 6 bases from J, with 12 bases between. Per the germline V gene, CDR1 is LNHDA and CDR2 is SQIVND (reference sequence). CDR3 size: 15 residues. CDR3 in amino acids: CASSMEMPANSPLHF. CDR3 bases: TGTGCCAGTAGTATGGAGATGCCTGCTAATTCACCCCTCCACTTT.

The chain uses TRBV11-2 and TRBJ2-1, with D uncertain. The CDR3 runs to 14 residues. Germline loops: CDR1 SGHAT, CDR2 FQNNGV. Trimming took 5 bases from V and 2 from J, leaving 10 bases between them. CDR3 in DNA: TGTGCCAGCAGCCTCCTGTCCGCCTACAATGAGCAGTTCTTC. Its translation is CASSLLSAYNEQFF.

This clone was counted between two and nine times. This sequence joins TRBV9 and TRBJ1-2; 7 bases match TRBD1. CDR1 SGDLS and CDR2 YYNGEE come from the germline V gene. This CDR3 has 17 amino acids. Unmatched junction bases numbered 16, after V lost 6 bases and J lost 2 bases. The CDR3 sequence: CASTLGDRVTTNYGYTF. DNA for the CDR3: TGTGCCAGCACCCTCGGTGACAGGGTTACCACCAACTATGGCTACACCTTC.

This clone was seen only a few times. In DNA form, the CDR3 reads TGTGCCAGCAGCAACCCGAGCAACACTGAAGCTTTCTTT. Protein product: CASSNPSNTEAFF. V gene TRBV7-2 combines with J gene TRBJ1-1; D gene ambiguous. This CDR3 has 13 amino acids. Germline V gene lookup returns CDR1 SGHTA and CDR2 FQGNSA. Trimming took 5 bases from V and 2 from J, leaving 9 bases between them.

This clone was observed a handful of times. V and J are TRBV5-1 and TRBJ1-4; D gene ambiguous. With 0 bases removed from V and 5 bases from J, the gap between germline ends came to 14 bases. This CDR3 contains 16 residues. Germline V CDR1 and CDR2: SGHRS, YFSETQ. The CDR3 coding sequence is TGCGCCAGCAGCTTGGCCAGGAATCAGATAAATGAAAAACTGTTTTTT. Its protein product is CASSLARNQINEKLFF.

This clone was found once. The chain links TRBV9 to TRBJ2-1; 8 nucleotides align to TRBD2. Germline loops: CDR1 SGDLS, CDR2 YYNGEE. The CDR3 consists of 15 residues. Unmatched junction bases numbered 7, after V lost 0 bases and J lost 8 bases. CDR3 sequence (DNA): TGTGCCAGCAGCGTAGTCCCGGGAGGGCCGGATGAGCAGTTCTTC. Translating gives CASSVVPGGPDEQFF.

A single count supports this clone. The chain couples TRBV7-8 to TRBJ1-1; 11 bases align to TRBD1. J gave up 5 bases and V 5 bases, and 10 bases lay outside the gene matches. CDR3 length equals 16 residues. Germline V gives CDR1 SGHVS, CDR2 FQNEAQ. CDR3 in amino acids: CASSTPIGTGGTEAFF. DNA of the CDR3: TGTGCCAGCAGCACCCCGATAGGGACAGGGGGGACTGAAGCTTTCTTT.

The rearrangement links TRBV5-6 to TRBJ1-2; tentatively, D is TRBD1 (6 bases). Deletions cut 0 bases from V and 10 bases from J, with 19 bases between. Germline values: CDR1 SGHDT, CDR2 YYEEEE. The CDR3 is 15 residues long. The CDR3 DNA reads TGTGCCAGCAGCTTGGACTCAGGGGTAGGGGAAGTCTACACCTTC. This translates into CASSLDSGVGEVYTF.

This rearrangement joins TRBV3-1 (or the pseudogene TRBV3-2) to TRBJ2-5, with 12 nucleotides matching TRBD2. J was trimmed by 0 bases and V by 0 bases; bases with no gene match: 8. The CDR3 covers 19 residues. Germline loops: CDR1 LGHDT, CDR2 YNNKEL (reference sequence). The CDR3 coding sequence is TGTGCCAGCAGCCAAGAAGTAGCCGCTAGCGGGGGGGACCAAGAGACCCAGTACTTC. This sequence encodes CASSQEVAASGGDQETQYF.

The table lists this clone with a few counts. The V call is TRBV7-3, the J call TRBJ1-1, with 11 nucleotides matching TRBD1. Germline V gene data show CDR1 as SGHTA and CDR2 as FQGTGA. Unmatched junction bases numbered 4, after V lost 1 base and J lost 6 bases. The CDR3 loop spans 15 amino acids. The CDR3: CASSLRTGGDAEAFF. As DNA, the CDR3 is TGTGCCAGCAGCTTAAGGACAGGGGGCGACGCTGAAGCTTTCTTT.